This T cell receptor beta chain was documented in a study of naive and memory T cell subsets. Study-wide findings and caveats: Both skin biopsy types reportedly yielded TCRs, tuberculin sites far more.

Treatment noted: skin biopsy from PPD injection site in Mantoux-positive individual. TCR cDNA received a 3' ligated oligonucleotide that carried a UMI. Amplification of ligated cDNA took four PCR rounds with SP2 and nested alpha and beta constant primers. In TCRdb, the UMI-ligation and nested PCR reads were re-called with MiXCR into one record per CDR3 protein. The sample contains more than 20,000 distinct CDR3 sequences, 5.5% to 7.5% of which appear only once. Notes on this clonotype: Its antigen is currently unknown.

This material consisted of skin, taken from a tuberculin skin test site. The TCR comes from an adult in good health.

DNA for the CDR3: TGTGCCAGCAGCCGCGTGAGGACCCAGGTCGGGGATACGCAGTATTTT. As protein: CASSRVRTQVGDTQYF. The genes are TRBV3-1 and TRBJ2-3; D gene unclear. This CDR3 contains 16 residues. Per germline, CDR1 LGHDT and CDR2 YNNKEL (reference sequence). V dropped 4 bases and J dropped 6 bases, with 20 bases sitting between them.